The sequence of this T cell receptor beta chain was determined in a study of T-cell reconstitution after alpha-beta-depleted transplantation in children. Study-wide results and caveats: Most T-cell counts and diversity one year after the transplant came from T cells that were newly produced. As was reported, about two months after transplant, alpha-beta T cells came from several hundred expanded graft clones. After transplant, high TCRbeta diversity at day 60 in some patients arose from surviving recipient T cells and thymic progenitors.

Construction of the TCRbeta library involved unique molecular identifiers. TCRdb re-analysed the PCR reads in MiXCR, keeping a single row per CDR3 protein. The data show some 180,000 distinct CDR3 sequences, with approximately 6.9% seen just once and less than 7% held by the top ten. Germline CDR1 SGHVS, CDR2 FQNEAQ. The CDR3 length is 12 residues. As to this clonotype: Its target is not known. One base away lies a much larger clone, so this may be a sequencing read error.

Sequencing was performed on PBMCs, taken before TCRalphabeta/CD19-depleted stem cell transplant. The V gene is TRBV7-8, the J gene TRBJ2-2; D remains ambiguous. The sequence derives from a boy aged 2 to 10 with acute lymphoblastic leukemia, due to receive a stem cell transplant. The CDR3 loop is CVSSYPTGELFF. The CDR3, as DNA: TGTGTCAGCAGCTACCCCACCGGGGAGCTGTTTTTT.